A single sample is the source of the 17 T cell receptor beta chains below, sequenced in a study of blood T cell repertoires in COVID-19. Sequenced by immunoSEQ multiplex PCR; TCRdb stores in-frame clones only, minus some. The data contain under 250,000 clones, 84% of them seen just once; the ten biggest clones take up about 8.9%. The sample comprised peripheral blood. The receptor set was obtained from a man over 45 with active or convalescent COVID-19.

V is TRBV5-1 and J is TRBJ2-7; no clear D. The CDR3 has 14 amino acids. The germline gives CDR1 SGHRS, CDR2 YFSETQ. Trimming cost V 4 bases and J 2 bases, with 13 bases left between them. The CDR3 region is CASSALTPPYEQYF. The CDR3, as DNA: TGCGCCAGCAGCGCACTCACTCCTCCCTACGAGCAGTACTTC.

In nucleotides, the CDR3 is TGTGCCAGCAGTTTTGGACAATACACTGAAGCTTTCTTT. Protein: CASSFGQYTEAFF. The chain links TRBV12-3 or TRBV12-4 to TRBJ1-1, with D possibly being TRBD1 (5 bases). CDR3 length: 13 amino acids. The V and J ends lost 3 bases and 3 bases respectively, with 8 bases between them.

The chain uses TRBV21-1 and TRBJ2-7; TRBD1, the table's D call, was not compared with the DNA. TRBV21-1 is a pseudogene. The CDR3 loop spans 12 amino acids. CDR3 region: CASRDRGYEQYV. The CDR3 DNA follows: TGTGCCAGCAGGGACAGGGGGTACGAGCAGTACGTC.

The rearrangement uses TRBV5-1 and TRBJ1-6; D gene unclear. Germline values: CDR1 SGHRS, CDR2 YFSETQ. Trimming pared 0 bases from V and 8 bases from J, leaving 6 bases between. CDR3 length: 13 amino acids. Here the CDR3 reads CASSLDGDSPLHF. The CDR3 DNA reads TGCGCCAGCAGCTTGGACGGGGATTCACCCCTCCACTTT.

V gene TRBV12-3 or TRBV12-4 combines with J gene TRBJ1-1; no reliable D call. The CDR3 is 13 residues long. V lost 7 bases and J lost 1, with 10 bases in between. The CDR3 DNA reads as TGTGCCAGCACCCGACAACCGAACACTGAAGCTTTCTTT. This translates into CASTRQPNTEAFF.

This clone appeared a single time. The chain combines TRBV28 with TRBJ1-5, with D unresolved. The CDR3 loop spans 13 amino acids. Germline V gives CDR1 MDHEN, CDR2 SYDVKM. The ends were cut back, 5 bases at V and 0 bases at J, with 5 bases in the middle. The CDR3 sequence is CASSRLSNQPQHF. CDR3 DNA: TGTGCCAGCAGTCGACTTAGCAATCAGCCCCAGCATTTT.

The rearrangement uses TRBV7-3 and TRBJ2-2; 11 nucleotides agree with TRBD1. Germline loops: CDR1 SGHTA, CDR2 FQGTGA. J gave up 7 bases and V 6 bases, and 7 bases lay outside the gene matches. CDR3 length equals 15 residues. In nucleotides, the CDR3 is TGTGCCAGCAGTCCCGGACAGGGGGCGCGCGGGGAGCTGTTTTTT. This gives the protein CASSPGQGARGELFF.

This chain joins TRBV2 and TRBJ1-2; D ambiguous. The germline V and J ends were trimmed by 8 bases and 6 bases, with 13 bases remaining between them. Germline assignment: CDR1 SNHLY and CDR2 FYNNEI. CDR3 size: 12 residues. CDR3: CASGASYDGYTF. The DNA of the CDR3 is TGTGCCAGCGGAGCGTCCTACGATGGCTACACCTTC. The full variable domain, in which reference TRBV2 and TRBJ1-2 provide the parts outside the CDR3, is EPEVTQTPSHQVTQMGQEVILRCVPISNHLYFYWYRQILGQKVEFLVSFYNNEISEKSEIFDDQFSVERPDGSNFTLKIRSTKLEDSAMYFCASGASYDGYTFGSGTRLTVV.

The table lists this clone with a few counts. The rearrangement uses TRBV5-4 and TRBJ1-2; D is undetermined. CDR1 SGHNT and CDR2 YYREEE come from the germline V gene (reference sequence). CDR3 length: 14 amino acids. Trimming took off 0 bases at V and 2 bases at J, with 8 bases between the two ends. CDR3 residues: CASSLGGENYGYTF. As DNA, the CDR3 is TGTGCCAGCAGCTTGGGTGGGGAGAACTATGGCTACACCTTC.

The genes are TRBV5-1 and TRBJ1-4, with D maybe TRBD1 (6 bases). There are 14 residues in the CDR3. Germline-derived CDR1 and CDR2 are SGHRS and YFSETQ. The germline V and J ends were trimmed by 3 bases and 6 bases, with 12 bases remaining between them. CDR3 sequence: CASSSGAGDEKLFF. CDR3 sequence (DNA): TGCGCCAGCAGCTCAGGGGCGGGAGATGAAAAACTGTTTTTT.

V is TRBV7-8 and J is TRBJ2-3; 8 bases are a match to TRBD2. The V gene's germline CDR1 is SGHVS and CDR2 FQNEAQ. The CDR3 sequence is 13 residues long. The junction had 6 bases not matched to a gene; V was cut back by 6 bases and J by 7 bases. Here the CDR3 reads CASSSRTSYTQYF. DNA of the CDR3: TGTGCCAGCAGTTCCCGGACTAGCTATACGCAGTATTTT.

The chain has TRBV20-1 and TRBJ2-4, with 8 bases aligning to TRBD1. Looked up from germline, CDR1 is DFQATT and CDR2 is SNEGSKA (reference sequence). This CDR3 spans 14 amino acids. Trimming took 3 bases from V and 4 from J; bases not matched to a gene: 5. CDR3 in amino acids: CSASVTGVKNIQYF. DNA of the CDR3: TGCAGTGCTAGTGTGACAGGGGTTAAAAACATTCAGTACTTC.

The rearrangement joins TRBV6-5 to TRBJ2-1; TRBD1 is a possible D gene (5 bases). The length of the CDR3 is 15 residues. In germline, CDR1 is MNHEY, CDR2 SVGAGI. Trimming took 0 bases from V and 6 from J, leaving 12 bases between them. The CDR3 reads CASSYSAGQGNEQFF. The CDR3 DNA is TGTGCCAGCAGTTACTCAGCAGGACAAGGCAATGAGCAGTTCTTC.

The CDR3 DNA reads as TGTGCCAGCAGCTTGGGGGCTAGCGGAACCTACAATGAGCAGTTCTTC. It specifies CASSLGASGTYNEQFF. This chain links TRBV5-4 with TRBJ2-1, with 7 bases matching TRBD2. CDR1 SGHNT and CDR2 YYREEE come from the germline V gene (reference sequence). The V and J ends lost 0 bases and 2 bases, in that order; junction bases with no gene match: 5. The CDR3 has 16 residues.

This chain uses TRBV12-3 or TRBV12-4 with TRBJ1-2; 7 nucleotides match TRBD1. The CDR3 runs to 13 residues. Germline trimming cut 7 bases from V and 4 bases from J; bases unmatched to any gene: 6. The CDR3 DNA follows: TGTGCCAGCACCCCAGGGGGGTTCTATGGCTACACCTTC. It yields the protein CASTPGGFYGYTF.

V gene TRBV20-1 combines with J gene TRBJ2-3, with 13 bases that match TRBD2. The CDR3 sequence is 16 residues long. Germline assignment: CDR1 DFQATT and CDR2 SNEGSKA (reference sequence). With 3 bases clipped from V and 3 bases from J, the junction kept 6 bases outside the gene matches. For the CDR3, the DNA is TGCAGTGCTAGTAGACTAGCGGGGGGTAGAACAGATACGCAGTATTTT. Amino acid sequence: CSASRLAGGRTDTQYF.

The chain recombines TRBV3-1 (or the pseudogene TRBV3-2) with TRBJ2-2; D not resolved. The CDR3 contains 12 residues. V was pared by 4 bases and J by 9 bases, with 9 bases between. Germline values: CDR1 LGHDT, CDR2 YNNKEL (reference sequence). CDR3 in DNA: TGTGCCAGCAGCCCCCTCAGTCGGGAGCTGTTTTTT. This gives the protein CASSPLSRELFF.